A single sample gave rise to the 16 T cell receptor beta chains below, sequenced in a study of shared clonotypes between healthy human individuals. TCRdb keeps only in-frame clones here, not all; method: immunoSEQ multiplex PCR. The table has approximately 1,500,000 clones, roughly 95% seen once. The sequenced material came from naive CD4+ T cells sorted from blood. Subset: CD45RA+ positively selected. These TCRs come from a man between 25 and 39 years old in good health.

J is TRBJ2-1 and V is TRBV7-6; the D gene could be TRBD1 or TRBD2 (6 bases each). Germline CDR1 reads SGHVS; CDR2 reads FNYEAQ. The CDR3 length is 18 residues. Trimming shortened V by 0 bases and J by 5 bases, and 20 bases separated the two germline ends. In DNA, the CDR3 is TGTGCCAGCAGCTTAGCAATCGGGGAGGACAGTTATCACAATGAGCAGTTCTTC. The encoded protein is CASSLAIGEDSYHNEQFF.

This clone came up a few times. The V and J genes are TRBV14 and TRBJ2-3; D is unclear. Germline CDR1 and CDR2: SGHDN and FVKESK. The V end lost 0 bases, the J end lost 3 bases, and 7 bases lay between the germline ends. The CDR3 loop spans 14 amino acids. DNA of the CDR3: TGTGCCAGCAGCCAAGATTGGGCGACAGATACGCAGTATTTT. This gives the protein CASSQDWATDTQYF.

This rearrangement joins TRBV5-1 to TRBJ2-7; 16 bases fit TRBD2. The germline gives CDR1 SGHRS, CDR2 YFSETQ. V shed 3 bases and J 0 bases; nucleotides not matched to a gene: 9. This CDR3 is 19 amino acids long. CDR3 in amino acids: CASSSGTSGRAEGSYEQYF. In nucleotides, the CDR3 is TGCGCCAGCAGCTCCGGGACTAGCGGGAGGGCCGAGGGCTCCTACGAGCAGTACTTC.

This sequence joins TRBV7-2 and TRBJ1-3; no firm D call. V lost 4 bases and J lost 0, with 13 bases in between. The germline V gene encodes CDR1 SGHTA and CDR2 FQGNSA. There are 16 residues in the CDR3. The CDR3 loop reads CASSSSPDFSGNTIYF. DNA for the CDR3: TGTGCCAGCAGCTCCTCTCCGGACTTCTCTGGAAACACCATATATTTT.

About this clone itself: Other DNA sequences in this specimen translate into the identical CDR3. The chain combines TRBV7-9 with TRBJ1-1; D remains ambiguous. CDR1 is SEHNR, CDR2 FQNEAQ, per germline (reference sequence). The CDR3 sequence is 14 residues long. Trimming removed 6 bases from V and 1 base from J, with 12 bases in between. CDR3 amino acids: CASSLVVGNTEAFF. CDR3 nucleotides: TGTGCCAGCAGTCTCGTGGTGGGGAACACTGAAGCTTTCTTT.

The chain combines TRBV6-4 with TRBJ2-6; TRBD1 agrees at 11 bases. The CDR3 length is 17 residues. The V gene's germline CDR1 is MRHNA and CDR2 SNTAGT. After removal of 4 bases from V and 0 bases from J, the junction contained 2 bases not matched to a gene. Written as DNA, the CDR3 is TGTGCCAGCAGTGTGGGGACAGGGGGCTCTGGGGCCAACGTCCTGACTTTC. It yields the protein CASSVGTGGSGANVLTF.

The chain uses TRBV28 and TRBJ2-5; D might be TRBD1 (5 bases). Trimming pared 5 bases from V and 4 bases from J, leaving 14 bases between. The CDR3 is 14 residues long. From germline, CDR1 is MDHEN and CDR2 SYDVKM. The CDR3, as DNA: TGTGCCAGCAGTGAATGGGCAGGGTCAGAGACCCAGTACTTC. It specifies CASSEWAGSETQYF.

The chain combines TRBV29-1 with TRBJ1-2, with 9 nucleotides matching TRBD1. Trimming took 4 bases from V and 4 from J; bases not matched to a gene: 7. Germline-derived CDR1 and CDR2 are SQVTM and ANQGSEA. The CDR3 is made up of 14 amino acids. The CDR3 DNA reads as TGCAGCGTTGTCGAGGACAGGGGCGGCTATGGCTACACCTTC. It translates to CSVVEDRGGYGYTF. The full variable domain, rest sourced from reference TRBV29-1 and TRBJ1-2, is SAVISQKPSRDICQRGTSLTIQCQVDSQVTMMFWYRQQPGQSLTLIATANQGSEATYESGFVIDKFPISRPNLTFSTLTVSNMSPEDSSIYLCSVVEDRGGYGYTFGSGTRLTVV.

Only one count was recorded for this clone. V gene TRBV7-2 combines with J gene TRBJ2-7; 13 nucleotides match TRBD2. Germline V gene data show CDR1 as SGHTA and CDR2 as FQGNSA. V lost 4 bases, J lost 2 bases, and 2 bases stayed unmatched. CDR3 size: 15 residues. Here the CDR3 reads CASSWTSGSPYEQYF. The CDR3 DNA reads as TGTGCCAGCAGCTGGACTAGCGGGAGTCCCTACGAGCAGTACTTC.

This chain's CDR3 is CAYRTSGRAASTDTQYF. The DNA of the CDR3 is TGTGCCTACCGGACTAGCGGGAGGGCGGCTAGCACAGATACGCAGTATTTT. The V call is TRBV2, the J call TRBJ2-3; 15 nucleotides line up with TRBD2. V lost 11 bases and J lost 0; bases outside the gene matches: 9. The CDR3 length is 17 residues. Germline V gene data show CDR1 as SNHLY and CDR2 as FYNNEI.

The rearrangement links TRBV5-1 to TRBJ2-1; D remains ambiguous. The CDR3 is made up of 13 amino acids. The V gene lost 2 bases and the J gene lost 8 bases, with 11 bases spanning the gap. The germline CDR1 and CDR2 sequences are SGHRS and YFSETQ. The CDR3 reads CASSFTLVDEQFF. The CDR3 coding sequence is TGCGCCAGCAGCTTTACATTGGTCGATGAGCAGTTCTTC. The variable domain in full, completed from reference TRBV5-1 and TRBJ2-1, reads KAGVTQTPRYLIKTRGQQVTLSCSPISGHRSVSWYQQTPGQGLQFLFEYFSETQRNKGNFPGRFSGRQFSNSRSEMNVSTLELGDSALYLCASSFTLVDEQFFGPGTRLTVL.

The chain couples TRBV29-1 to TRBJ2-2; TRBD1 matches 10 bases. Germline trimming cut 1 base from V and 2 bases from J; bases unmatched to any gene: 4. This CDR3 has 16 residues. CDR1 and CDR2 (germline): SQVTM, ANQGSEA. The CDR3 nucleotides read TGCAGCGTTGAAGCGGGACAGGGGCCAAACACCGGGGAGCTGTTTTTT. Its protein product is CSVEAGQGPNTGELFF.

This chain links TRBV27 with TRBJ2-3; D might be TRBD1 or TRBD2, each matching 5 bases. This CDR3 contains 15 residues. CDR1 MNHEY and CDR2 SMNVEV come from the germline V gene (reference sequence). Trimming shortened V by 5 bases and J by 0 bases, and 12 bases separated the two germline ends. The DNA for the CDR3 is TGTGCCAGCAGTCCGGGGCGGGTCAGCACAGATACGCAGTATTTT. Its protein product is CASSPGRVSTDTQYF.

This sequence joins TRBV5-4 and TRBJ1-3, with D maybe TRBD1 (6 bases). Trimming cost V 4 bases and J 2 bases, with 16 bases left between them. The length of the CDR3 is 16 residues. CDR1 SGHNT and CDR2 YYREEE come from the germline V gene (reference sequence). The CDR3 sequence: CASSRTPTGTGNTIYF. The CDR3 DNA reads TGTGCCAGCAGCCGCACCCCTACAGGGACTGGAAACACCATATATTTT.

On this clone: The same CDR3 also results from other DNA sequences found in this sample. This sequence joins TRBV19 and TRBJ2-2; the D gene is possibly TRBD2 (5 bases). CDR1 and CDR2 from the germline V gene are LNHDA and SQIVND (reference sequence). V lost 1 base to trimming and J lost 0 bases, with 6 bases between them. CDR3 length: 15 residues. In DNA form, the CDR3 reads TGTGCCAGTAGTATAGGAGGGACGAACACCGGGGAGCTGTTTTTT. Its protein is CASSIGGTNTGELFF.

This chain links TRBV15 with TRBJ2-6, with D perhaps TRBD1 (6 bases). The CDR3 sequence is 14 residues long. Trimming stripped 8 bases from V and 2 bases from J, with 10 bases between. Germline V gives CDR1 LNHNV, CDR2 YYDKDF (reference sequence). DNA of the CDR3: TGTGCCACCGGTTACAGGGCTGGGGCCAACGTCCTGACTTTC. This codes for CATGYRAGANVLTF. Combining the CDR3 with reference TRBV15 and TRBJ2-6 gives the whole variable domain DAMVIQNPRYQVTQFGKPVTLSCSQTLNHNVMYWYQQKSSQAPKLLFHYYDKDFNNEADTPDNFQSRRPNTSFCFLDIRSPGLGDTAMYLCATGYRAGANVLTFGAGSRLTVL.